Listed here is a single T cell receptor (beta chain). The data are from a study of graft-versus-host responses after intestinal transplantation. The CDR3 has 13 residues. Germline V lookup: CDR1 MGHRA, CDR2 YSYEKL. The junction had 3 bases not matched to a gene; V was cut back by 1 base and J by 6 bases. Responders labeled with CFSE (approximately 200,000) were plated with approximately 200,000 irradiated, violet-dye-labeled stimulators. Assay used: immunoSEQ multiplex PCR; TCRdb lists only in-frame clones, some missing. The table lists roughly 4,700 clones, about a quarter of them singletons, with 5.5% to 7.5% in the top ten.

This specimen was alloreactive CD8+ T cells from a mixed lymphocyte reaction culture, taken before intestinal transplant. Subset specified: CFSE-low proliferating T cells sorted from roughly 6-day pre-transplant mixed lymphocyte reaction (GvH or HvG direction). This TCR was sampled from a human patient who received an intestinal transplant. V usage is TRBV4-1 and J usage is TRBJ2-7, with 7 bases fitting TRBD2. The CDR3 loop reads CASSQGLASEQYF. The CDR3, as DNA: TGCGCCAGCAGCCAAGGACTAGCTTCCGAGCAGTACTTC.